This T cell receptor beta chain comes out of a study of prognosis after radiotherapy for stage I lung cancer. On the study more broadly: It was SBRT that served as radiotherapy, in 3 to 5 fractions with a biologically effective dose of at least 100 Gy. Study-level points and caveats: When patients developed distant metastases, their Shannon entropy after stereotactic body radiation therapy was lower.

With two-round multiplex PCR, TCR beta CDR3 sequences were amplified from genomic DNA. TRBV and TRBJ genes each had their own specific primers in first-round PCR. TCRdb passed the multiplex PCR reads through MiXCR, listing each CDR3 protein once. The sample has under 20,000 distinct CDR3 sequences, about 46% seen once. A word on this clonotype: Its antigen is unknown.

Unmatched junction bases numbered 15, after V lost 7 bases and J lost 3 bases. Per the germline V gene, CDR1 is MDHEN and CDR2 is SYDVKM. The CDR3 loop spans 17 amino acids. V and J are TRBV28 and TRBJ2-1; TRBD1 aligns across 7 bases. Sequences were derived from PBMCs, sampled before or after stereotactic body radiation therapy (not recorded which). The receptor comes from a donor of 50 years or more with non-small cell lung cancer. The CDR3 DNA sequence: TGTGCCAGCACGCCATCCGTCGCGGCAGGGGGCTACAATGAGCAGTTCTTC. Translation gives CASTPSVAAGGYNEQFF.